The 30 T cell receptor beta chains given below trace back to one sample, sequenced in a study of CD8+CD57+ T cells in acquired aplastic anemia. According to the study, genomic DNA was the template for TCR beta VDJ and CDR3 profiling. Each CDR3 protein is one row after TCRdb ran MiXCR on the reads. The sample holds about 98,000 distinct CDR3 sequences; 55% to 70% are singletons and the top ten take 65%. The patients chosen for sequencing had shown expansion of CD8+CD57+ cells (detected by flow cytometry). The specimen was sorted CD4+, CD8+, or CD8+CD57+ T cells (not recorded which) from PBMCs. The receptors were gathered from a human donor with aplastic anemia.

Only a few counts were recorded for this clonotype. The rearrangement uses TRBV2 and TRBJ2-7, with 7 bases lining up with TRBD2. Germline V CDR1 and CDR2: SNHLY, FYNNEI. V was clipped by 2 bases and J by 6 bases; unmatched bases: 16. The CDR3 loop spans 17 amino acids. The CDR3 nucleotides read TGTGCCAGCAGTGAAAGGTCGGGAGGCAGGACTTCGGCCGAGCAGTACTTC. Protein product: CASSERSGGRTSAEQYF.

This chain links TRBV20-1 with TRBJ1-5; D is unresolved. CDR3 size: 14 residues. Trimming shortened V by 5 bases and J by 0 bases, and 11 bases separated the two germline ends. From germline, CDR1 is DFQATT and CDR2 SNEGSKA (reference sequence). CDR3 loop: CSAADGASNQPQHF. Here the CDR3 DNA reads TGCAGTGCTGCGGACGGAGCTAGCAATCAGCCCCAGCATTTT.

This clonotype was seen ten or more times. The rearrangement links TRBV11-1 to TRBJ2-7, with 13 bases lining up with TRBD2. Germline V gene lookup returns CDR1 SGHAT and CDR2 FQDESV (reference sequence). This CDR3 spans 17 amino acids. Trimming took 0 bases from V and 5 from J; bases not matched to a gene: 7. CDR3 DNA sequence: TGTGCCAGCAGCTTAGCGCGAGGGACTAGCGGGAACCACGAGCAGTACTTC. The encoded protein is CASSLARGTSGNHEQYF.

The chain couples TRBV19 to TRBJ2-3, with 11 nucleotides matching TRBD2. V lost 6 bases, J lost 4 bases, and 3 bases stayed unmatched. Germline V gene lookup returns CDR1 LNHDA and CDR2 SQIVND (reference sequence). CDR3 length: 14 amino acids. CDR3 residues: CASRLAGAPDTQYF. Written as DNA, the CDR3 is TGTGCCAGTAGACTAGCGGGAGCCCCAGATACGCAGTATTTT.

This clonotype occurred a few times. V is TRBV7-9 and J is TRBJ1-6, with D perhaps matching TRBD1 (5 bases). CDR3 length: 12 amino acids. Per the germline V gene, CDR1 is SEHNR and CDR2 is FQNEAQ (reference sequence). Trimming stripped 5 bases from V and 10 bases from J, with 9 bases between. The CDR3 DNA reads TGTGCCAGCAGCAGCGACAGCTCACCCCTCCACTTT. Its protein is CASSSDSSPLHF.

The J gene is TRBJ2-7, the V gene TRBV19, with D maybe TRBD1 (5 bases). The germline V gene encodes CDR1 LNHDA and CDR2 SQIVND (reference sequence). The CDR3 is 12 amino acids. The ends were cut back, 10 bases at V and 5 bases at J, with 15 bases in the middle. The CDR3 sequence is CATQDGRNEQYF. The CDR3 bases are TGTGCCACACAGGACGGCAGGAACGAGCAGTACTTC.

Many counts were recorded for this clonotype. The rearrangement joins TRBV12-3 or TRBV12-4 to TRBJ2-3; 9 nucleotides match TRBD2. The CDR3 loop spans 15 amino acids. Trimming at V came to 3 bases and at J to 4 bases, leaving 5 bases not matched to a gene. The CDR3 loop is CASSLLAGYSDTQYF. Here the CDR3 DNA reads TGTGCCAGCAGTTTGCTAGCGGGATACTCAGATACGCAGTATTTT.

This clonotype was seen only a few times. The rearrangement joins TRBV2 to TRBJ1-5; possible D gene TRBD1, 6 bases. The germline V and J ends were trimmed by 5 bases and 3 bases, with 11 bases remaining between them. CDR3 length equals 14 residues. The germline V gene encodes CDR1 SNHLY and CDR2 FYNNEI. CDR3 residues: CASSTGQLNQPQHF. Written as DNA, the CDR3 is TGTGCCAGCAGTACCGGACAGCTCAATCAGCCCCAGCATTTT.

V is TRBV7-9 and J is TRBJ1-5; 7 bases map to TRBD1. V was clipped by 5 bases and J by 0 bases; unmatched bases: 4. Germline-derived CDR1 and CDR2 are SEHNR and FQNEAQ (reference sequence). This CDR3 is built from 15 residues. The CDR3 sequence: CASSRTGHSNQPQHF. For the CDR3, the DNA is TGTGCCAGCAGCAGGACAGGACATAGCAATCAGCCCCAGCATTTT.

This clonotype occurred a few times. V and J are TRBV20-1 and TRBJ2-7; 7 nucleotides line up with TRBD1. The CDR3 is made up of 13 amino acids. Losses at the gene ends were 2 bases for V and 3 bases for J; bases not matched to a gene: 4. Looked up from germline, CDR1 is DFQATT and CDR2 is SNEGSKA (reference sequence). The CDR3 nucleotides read TGCAGTGCTAGAAACAGGGGAAACTACGAGCAGTACTTC. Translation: CSARNRGNYEQYF.

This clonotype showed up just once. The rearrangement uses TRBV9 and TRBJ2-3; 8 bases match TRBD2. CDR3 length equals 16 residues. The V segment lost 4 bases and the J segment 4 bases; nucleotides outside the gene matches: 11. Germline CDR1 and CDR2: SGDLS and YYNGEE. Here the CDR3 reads CASSPREGLVADTQYF. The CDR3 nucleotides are TGTGCCAGCAGCCCCCGGGAGGGGCTGGTCGCAGATACGCAGTATTTT.

CDR3 coding DNA: TGTGCCAGCAGTGTGCCGGGGGTGGACATTCAGTACTTC. Its protein product is CASSVPGVDIQYF. The chain uses TRBV7-9 and TRBJ2-4; D might be TRBD2 (6 bases). Germline loops: CDR1 SEHNR, CDR2 FQNEAQ (reference sequence). Trimming took off 6 bases at V and 8 bases at J, with 14 bases between the two ends. CDR3 length: 13 amino acids. The entire variable domain, with the rest obtained from reference TRBV7-9 and TRBJ2-4, is as follows: DTGVSQNPRHKITKRGQNVTFRCDPISEHNRLYWYRQTLGQGPEFLTYFQNEAQLEKSRLLSDRFSAERPKGSFSTLEIQRTEQGDSAMYLCASSVPGVDIQYFGAGTRLSVL.

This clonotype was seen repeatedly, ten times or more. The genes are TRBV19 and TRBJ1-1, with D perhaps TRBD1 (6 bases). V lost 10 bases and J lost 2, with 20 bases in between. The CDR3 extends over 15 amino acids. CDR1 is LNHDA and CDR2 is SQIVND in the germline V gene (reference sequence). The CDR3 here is CATNRGDLGNTEAFF. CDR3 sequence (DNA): TGTGCCACCAATAGGGGGGATTTGGGAAACACTGAAGCTTTCTTT.

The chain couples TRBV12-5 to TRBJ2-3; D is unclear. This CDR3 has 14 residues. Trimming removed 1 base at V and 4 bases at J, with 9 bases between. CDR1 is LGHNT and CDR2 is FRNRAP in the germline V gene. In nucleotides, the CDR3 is TGTGCTAGTGGTTTGGATAGAGGTGCAGATACGCAGTATTTT. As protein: CASGLDRGADTQYF.

The DNA of the CDR3 is TGTGCCAGCAGCCTACTAGGGGGGGCCTACAATGAGCAGTTCTTC. It codes for CASSLLGGAYNEQFF. This rearrangement joins TRBV14 to TRBJ2-1; tentatively, D is TRBD2 (7 bases). Trimming cost V 4 bases and J 2 bases, with 12 bases left between them. The CDR3 has 15 residues. Germline V lookup: CDR1 SGHDN, CDR2 FVKESK. Supplemented by reference TRBV14 and TRBJ2-1, the full variable domain reads EAGVTQFPSHSVIEKGQTVTLRCDPISGHDNLYWYRRVMGKEIKFLLHFVKESKQDESGMPNNRFLAERTGGTYSTLKVQPAELEDSGVYFCASSLLGGAYNEQFFGPGTRLTVL.

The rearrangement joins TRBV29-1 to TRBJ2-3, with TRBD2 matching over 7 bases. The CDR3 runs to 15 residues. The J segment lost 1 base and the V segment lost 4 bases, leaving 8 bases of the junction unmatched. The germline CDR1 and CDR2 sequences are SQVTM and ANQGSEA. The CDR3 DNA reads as TGCAGCGTTGCATTTTCGACTAGCCGCACAGATACGCAGTATTTT. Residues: CSVAFSTSRTDTQYF.

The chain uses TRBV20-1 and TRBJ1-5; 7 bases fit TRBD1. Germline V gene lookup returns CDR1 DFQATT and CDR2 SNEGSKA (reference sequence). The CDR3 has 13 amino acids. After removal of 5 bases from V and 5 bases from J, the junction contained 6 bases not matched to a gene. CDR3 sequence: CSADRAADQPQHF. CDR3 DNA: TGCAGTGCTGACAGGGCCGCCGATCAGCCCCAGCATTTT.

The CDR3 is CASSEPGQYTEAFF. CDR3 in DNA: TGTGCCAGCAGTGAGCCGGGACAGTACACTGAAGCTTTCTTT. The chain joins TRBV2 to TRBJ1-1, with 7 nucleotides matching TRBD1. This CDR3 has 14 residues. V was clipped by 3 bases and J by 3 bases; unmatched bases: 4. Germline loops: CDR1 SNHLY, CDR2 FYNNEI.

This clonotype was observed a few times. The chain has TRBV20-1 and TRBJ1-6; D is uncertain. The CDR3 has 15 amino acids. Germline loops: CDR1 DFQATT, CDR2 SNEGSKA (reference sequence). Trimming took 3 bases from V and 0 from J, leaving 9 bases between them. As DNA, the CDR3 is TGCAGTGCTAGTGACGGGAGCTCCTATAATTCACCCCTCCACTTT. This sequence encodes CSASDGSSYNSPLHF.

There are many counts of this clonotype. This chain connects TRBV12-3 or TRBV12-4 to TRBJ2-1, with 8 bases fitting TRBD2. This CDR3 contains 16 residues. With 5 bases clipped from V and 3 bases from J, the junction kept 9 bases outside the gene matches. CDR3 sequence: CASSTPRAGVYNEQFF. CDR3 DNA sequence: TGTGCCAGCAGTACCCCTAGAGCGGGAGTCTACAATGAGCAGTTCTTC.

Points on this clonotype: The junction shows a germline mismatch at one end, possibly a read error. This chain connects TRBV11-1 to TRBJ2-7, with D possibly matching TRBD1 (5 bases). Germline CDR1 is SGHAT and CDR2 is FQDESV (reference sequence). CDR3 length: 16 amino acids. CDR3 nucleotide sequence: TGTGCCAGCACACCCAATCAGGGTCTAGGGATGTACGAGCAGAACTTC. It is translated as CASTPNQGLGMYEQNF.

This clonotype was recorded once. Here the CDR3 reads CASSTGTGGGNEQYF. The CDR3 region has the DNA TGTGCCAGTAGTACCGGGACAGGGGGGGGAAACGAGCAGTACTTC. This chain connects TRBV19 to TRBJ2-7, with TRBD1 matching over 11 bases. V shed 4 bases and J 5 bases; nucleotides not matched to a gene: 7. The length of the CDR3 is 15 residues. Per the germline V gene, CDR1 is LNHDA and CDR2 is SQIVND (reference sequence).

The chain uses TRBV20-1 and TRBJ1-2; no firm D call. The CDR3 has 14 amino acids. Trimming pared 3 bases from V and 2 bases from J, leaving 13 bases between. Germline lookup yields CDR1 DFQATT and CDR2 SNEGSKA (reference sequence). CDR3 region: CSAREAGRNYGYTF. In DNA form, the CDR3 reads TGCAGTGCTAGGGAGGCAGGACGGAACTATGGCTACACCTTC.

In DNA form, the CDR3 reads TGTGCCAGCAGTGAAAACAGGGAAGGGTTGTTTTTT. Translating it yields CASSENREGLFF. The chain combines TRBV2 with TRBJ2-2, with a weak D call TRBD1 (6 bases). CDR3 size: 12 residues. Germline V CDR1 and CDR2: SNHLY, FYNNEI. V was clipped by 2 bases and J by 15 bases, with 13 bases between them. Full variable domain (rest looked up from reference TRBV2 and TRBJ2-2): EPEVTQTPSHQVTQMGQEVILRCVPISNHLYFYWYRQILGQKVEFLVSFYNNEISEKSEIFDDQFSVERPDGSNFTLKIRSTKLEDSAMYFCASSENREGLFFGEGSRLTVL.

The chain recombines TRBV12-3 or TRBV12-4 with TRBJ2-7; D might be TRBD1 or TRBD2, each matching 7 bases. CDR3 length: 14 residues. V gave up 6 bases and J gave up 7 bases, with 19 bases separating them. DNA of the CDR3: TGTGCCAGCAGCGGACAGGCGGGGGATGTGGAGCAGTACTTC. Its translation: CASSGQAGDVEQYF.

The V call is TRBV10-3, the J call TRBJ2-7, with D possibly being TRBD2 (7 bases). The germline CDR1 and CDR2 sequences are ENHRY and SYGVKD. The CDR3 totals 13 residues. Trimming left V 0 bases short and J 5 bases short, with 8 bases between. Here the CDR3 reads CAISESGGHEQYF. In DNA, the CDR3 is TGTGCCATCAGTGAGTCCGGGGGGCACGAGCAGTACTTC.

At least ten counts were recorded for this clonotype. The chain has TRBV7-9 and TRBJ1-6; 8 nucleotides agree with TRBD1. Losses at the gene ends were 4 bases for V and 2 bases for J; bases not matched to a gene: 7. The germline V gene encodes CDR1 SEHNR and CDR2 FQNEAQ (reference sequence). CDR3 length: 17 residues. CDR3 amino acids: CASSSPDRAPYNSPLHF. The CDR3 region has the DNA TGTGCCAGCAGCTCCCCGGACAGGGCGCCCTATAATTCACCCCTCCACTTT.

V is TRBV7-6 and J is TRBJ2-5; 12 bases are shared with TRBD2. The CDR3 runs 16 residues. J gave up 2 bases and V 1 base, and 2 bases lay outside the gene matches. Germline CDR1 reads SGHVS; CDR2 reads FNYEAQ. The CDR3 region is CASSLEGLAGQETQYF. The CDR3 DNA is TGTGCCAGCAGCTTAGAGGGACTAGCGGGTCAAGAGACCCAGTACTTC.

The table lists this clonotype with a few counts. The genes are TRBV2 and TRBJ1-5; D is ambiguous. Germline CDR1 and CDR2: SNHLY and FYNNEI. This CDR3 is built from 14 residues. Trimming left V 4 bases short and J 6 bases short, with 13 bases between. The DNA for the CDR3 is TGTGCCAGCAGTGGAGGACTGGCTGGTCAGCCCCAGCATTTT. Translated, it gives CASSGGLAGQPQHF.

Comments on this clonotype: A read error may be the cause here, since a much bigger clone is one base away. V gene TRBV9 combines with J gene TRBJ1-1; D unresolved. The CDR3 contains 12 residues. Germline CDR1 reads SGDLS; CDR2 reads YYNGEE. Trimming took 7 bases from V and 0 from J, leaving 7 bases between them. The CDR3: CASQGLNTEAFF. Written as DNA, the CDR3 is TGTGCCAGCCAAGGACTGAACACTGAAGCTTTCTTT.